This T cell receptor beta chain was recorded in a study of blood T cell repertoires in COVID-19. Turning to the study itself: The analysed material was cDNA or gDNA that came from T cells, B-cell-depleted T cells, or PBMCs.

Methods used by the authors: Counts of nucleated cells, estimated from reference gene primer amplification, were obtained. Libraries were prepared by immunoSEQ multiplex PCR; TCRdb keeps only in-frame clonotypes and omits some of them. V and J calls and clone size are given by that table; D and trimming were obtained from the DNA. The sample consists of nearly 250,000 clones, around 86% of them appearing once. The CDR3 covers 16 residues. The ends were cut back, 6 bases at V and 0 bases at J, with 15 bases in the middle. The V gene's germline CDR1 is MDHEN and CDR2 SYDVKM. Seattle cases were enrolled at active infection and followed longitudinally.

V and J are TRBV28 and TRBJ1-3; D uncertain. The receptor was isolated from a woman older than 75 with COVID-19, enrolled during active disease. Sequencing input: peripheral blood. The CDR3 spells CASRGGGYSSGNTIYF. The CDR3 bases are TGTGCCAGCAGGGGTGGAGGCTACTCCTCTGGAAACACCATATATTTT.